This is a list of T cell receptor beta chains from one sample in a study of T-cell memory formation after mild COVID-19. Via MiXCR, TCRdb re-called the 5' RACE reads, giving one row per CDR3 protein. The data show about 400,000 distinct CDR3 sequences, 15% to 20% seen once. Sequenced material: PBMCs or a T cell subset sorted from them (not recorded which). The source is a man aged 18 to 30 who had mild COVID-19 (a few samples of this study predate the infection). Cell type and time point are not known. CDR3s include the opening cysteine and the closing phenylalanine or tryptophan. A D gene is named only where the DNA matches it firmly. Expanded clones are given a class, and other clones once, few, many or no size at all.

abundance: few; v_gene: TRBV5-1; d_gene: TRBD1; j_gene: TRBJ2-7; CDR3aa: CASSPEPTGASYEQYF; CDR3nt: TGCGCCAGCAGCCCTGAACCGACAGGGGCTTCCTACGAGCAGTACTTC
abundance: .; v_gene: TRBV5-1; d_gene: TRBD2; j_gene: TRBJ2-1; CDR3aa: CASSASGGQGEQFF; CDR3nt: TGCGCCAGCAGCGCAAGCGGGGGGCAAGGTGAGCAGTTCTTC
abundance: few; v_gene: TRBV10-3; d_gene: .; j_gene: TRBJ2-3; CDR3aa: CAISESRGSTDTQYF; CDR3nt: TGTGCCATCAGTGAGTCAAGGGGATCCACAGATACGCAGTATTTT
abundance: once; v_gene: TRBV27; d_gene: .; j_gene: TRBJ2-4; CDR3aa: CASSSGALIKNIQYF; CDR3nt: TGTGCCAGCAGTTCAGGGGCCCTGATTAAAAACATTCAGTACTTC
abundance: once; v_gene: TRBV10-3; d_gene: TRBD1; j_gene: TRBJ2-1; CDR3aa: CAISRQGSSYNEQFF; CDR3nt: TGTGCCATCAGTAGACAGGGAAGCTCCTACAATGAGCAGTTCTTC
abundance: few; v_gene: TRBV6-5; d_gene: .; j_gene: TRBJ2-5; CDR3aa: CASSSRDTQPQYF; CDR3nt: TGTGCCAGCAGTTCACGGGACACCCAGCCCCAGTACTTC
abundance: .; v_gene: TRBV4-3; d_gene: .; j_gene: TRBJ2-2; CDR3aa: CASSQELANTGELFF; CDR3nt: TGCGCCAGCAGCCAAGAGCTAGCGAACACCGGGGAGCTGTTTTTT
abundance: many; v_gene: TRBV24-1; d_gene: .; j_gene: TRBJ2-5; CDR3aa: CATSDSRTGGQETQYF; CDR3nt: TGTGCCACCAGTGATTCGCGTACCGGCGGCCAAGAGACCCAGTACTTC
abundance: few; v_gene: TRBV6-2/TRBV6-3; d_gene: .; j_gene: TRBJ1-4; CDR3aa: CASSRQGNEKLFF; CDR3nt: TGTGCCAGCAGCCGCCAGGGAAATGAAAAACTGTTTTTT
abundance: .; v_gene: TRBV5-6; d_gene: .; j_gene: TRBJ2-2; CDR3aa: CASRPGRTGELFF; CDR3nt: TGTGCCAGCAGACCTGGACGGACCGGGGAGCTGTTTTTT
abundance: .; v_gene: TRBV7-2; d_gene: TRBD2; j_gene: TRBJ2-3; CDR3aa: CASSPGTSGGTSTDTQYF; CDR3nt: TGTGCCAGCAGCCCAGGGACTAGCGGGGGGACTAGCACAGATACGCAGTATTTT
abundance: .; v_gene: TRBV9; d_gene: .; j_gene: TRBJ2-3; CDR3aa: CASSPIVDTQYF; CDR3nt: TGTGCCAGCAGCCCGATCGTCGATACGCAGTATTTT
abundance: .; v_gene: TRBV6-6; d_gene: .; j_gene: TRBJ1-1; CDR3aa: CASSYARGPGEAFF; CDR3nt: TGTGCCAGCAGTTACGCTCGGGGGCCAGGTGAAGCTTTCTTT
abundance: .; v_gene: TRBV6-5; d_gene: TRBD1; j_gene: TRBJ1-4; CDR3aa: CASSWGQGIFGEKLFF; CDR3nt: TGTGCCAGCAGTTGGGGACAGGGTATTTTTGGAGAAAAACTGTTTTTT
abundance: many; v_gene: TRBV24-1; d_gene: TRBD1; j_gene: TRBJ2-4; CDR3aa: CATSDHRDRGNIQYF; CDR3nt: TGTGCCACCAGTGATCACCGGGACAGGGGTAACATTCAGTACTTC
abundance: few; v_gene: TRBV7-2; d_gene: .; j_gene: TRBJ1-5; CDR3aa: CASSSGYPGGNQPQHF; CDR3nt: TGTGCCAGCAGCTCCGGCTATCCAGGGGGCAATCAGCCCCAGCATTTT
abundance: .; v_gene: TRBV30; d_gene: TRBD2; j_gene: TRBJ2-3; CDR3aa: CAWSAGGEADTQYF; CDR3nt: TGTGCCTGGAGCGCGGGGGGGGAAGCAGATACGCAGTATTTT
abundance: many; v_gene: TRBV3-1; d_gene: .; j_gene: TRBJ2-3; CDR3aa: CASSQESASTDTQYF; CDR3nt: TGTGCCAGCAGCCAAGAGTCGGCTAGCACAGATACGCAGTATTTT
abundance: .; v_gene: TRBV28; d_gene: .; j_gene: TRBJ2-1; CDR3aa: CASSSRLAGVYNEQFF; CDR3nt: TGTGCCAGCAGTTCCCGACTAGCAGGGGTTTACAATGAGCAGTTCTTC
abundance: few; v_gene: TRBV6-2/TRBV6-3; d_gene: .; j_gene: TRBJ2-6; CDR3aa: CASSFPSSGANVLTF; CDR3nt: TGTGCCAGCAGTTTCCCAAGCTCTGGGGCCAACGTCCTGACTTTC
abundance: few; v_gene: TRBV11-2; d_gene: .; j_gene: TRBJ2-2; CDR3aa: CASSGDSAAGELFF; CDR3nt: TGTGCCAGCAGCGGGGACTCGGCCGCCGGGGAGCTGTTTTTT
abundance: .; v_gene: TRBV5-5; d_gene: .; j_gene: TRBJ2-5; CDR3aa: CASSLKDRRPQETQYF; CDR3nt: TGTGCCAGCAGCTTGAAGGACCGCCGACCCCAAGAGACCCAGTACTTC
abundance: .; v_gene: TRBV7-9; d_gene: .; j_gene: TRBJ2-7; CDR3aa: CASSFQGWEQYF; CDR3nt: TGTGCCAGCAGCTTTCAGGGGTGGGAGCAGTACTTC
abundance: few; v_gene: TRBV7-9; d_gene: .; j_gene: TRBJ2-1; CDR3aa: CASSLILGGHNEQFF; CDR3nt: TGTGCCAGCAGCTTAATTTTGGGGGGGCACAATGAGCAGTTCTTC
abundance: .; v_gene: TRBV28; d_gene: TRBD1; j_gene: TRBJ1-5; CDR3aa: CASSSRDRVYQPQHF; CDR3nt: TGTGCCAGCAGTTCCCGGGACAGGGTGTATCAGCCCCAGCATTTT
abundance: few; v_gene: TRBV5-1; d_gene: TRBD2; j_gene: TRBJ2-1; CDR3aa: CASSDGTSRYNEQFF; CDR3nt: TGCGCCAGCAGCGATGGGACTAGCCGATACAATGAGCAGTTCTTC
abundance: .; v_gene: TRBV2; d_gene: TRBD1; j_gene: TRBJ2-3; CDR3aa: CASRRDRPSTDTQYF; CDR3nt: TGTGCCAGCAGGAGGGACAGACCTTCCACAGATACGCAGTATTTT
abundance: .; v_gene: TRBV5-6; d_gene: .; j_gene: TRBJ2-5; CDR3aa: CASSYLVRGSETQYF; CDR3nt: TGTGCCAGCAGTTATCTTGTACGGGGATCCGAGACCCAGTACTTC
abundance: .; v_gene: TRBV7-6; d_gene: TRBD1; j_gene: TRBJ1-6; CDR3aa: CASSPGQGLGPLHF; CDR3nt: TGTGCCAGCAGCCCGGGACAGGGGTTAGGACCCCTCCACTTT
abundance: many; v_gene: TRBV7-6; d_gene: .; j_gene: TRBJ1-1; CDR3aa: CASSPRDPQSLENTEAFF; CDR3nt: TGTGCCAGCAGCCCCAGGGACCCCCAGTCACTAGAGAACACTGAAGCTTTCTTT
abundance: few; v_gene: TRBV7-2; d_gene: TRBD1; j_gene: TRBJ2-2; CDR3aa: CASNFPTGEMAGELFF; CDR3nt: TGTGCCAGCAACTTCCCGACAGGGGAGATGGCCGGGGAGCTGTTTTTT
abundance: .; v_gene: TRBV28; d_gene: TRBD1; j_gene: TRBJ1-5; CDR3aa: CASRGQGVYQPQHF; CDR3nt: TGTGCCAGCAGGGGACAGGGTGTATATCAGCCCCAGCATTTT
abundance: .; v_gene: TRBV13; d_gene: .; j_gene: TRBJ1-2; CDR3aa: CASSLNPGWGRANYGYTF; CDR3nt: TGTGCCAGCAGCTTAAACCCAGGGTGGGGTAGAGCTAACTATGGCTACACCTTC
abundance: few; v_gene: TRBV6-1; d_gene: .; j_gene: TRBJ1-5; CDR3aa: CASSDGGGQPQHF; CDR3nt: TGTGCCAGCAGTGACGGGGGCGGTCAGCCCCAGCATTTT
abundance: .; v_gene: TRBV20-1; d_gene: .; j_gene: TRBJ2-1; CDR3aa: CSAEGQPNEQFF; CDR3nt: TGCAGTGCTGAGGGTCAGCCCAATGAGCAGTTCTTC
abundance: .; v_gene: TRBV2; d_gene: .; j_gene: TRBJ2-4; CDR3aa: CASGLGNTQYF; CDR3nt: TGTGCCAGCGGGCTAGGGAATACTCAGTACTTC
abundance: many; v_gene: TRBV6-2/TRBV6-3; d_gene: TRBD1; j_gene: TRBJ1-1; CDR3aa: CASSFRGRGTEAFF; CDR3nt: TGTGCCAGCAGTTTCAGGGGGCGAGGTACTGAAGCTTTCTTT